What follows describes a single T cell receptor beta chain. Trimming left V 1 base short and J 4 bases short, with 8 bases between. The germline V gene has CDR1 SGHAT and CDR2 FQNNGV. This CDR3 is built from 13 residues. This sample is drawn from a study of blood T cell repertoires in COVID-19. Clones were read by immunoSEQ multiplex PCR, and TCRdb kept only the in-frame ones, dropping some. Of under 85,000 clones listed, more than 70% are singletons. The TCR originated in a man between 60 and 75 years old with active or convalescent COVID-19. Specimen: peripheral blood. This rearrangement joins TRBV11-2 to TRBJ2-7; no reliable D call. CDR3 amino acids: CASSLGASYEQYF. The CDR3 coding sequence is TGTGCCAGCAGCTTAGGAGCAAGTTACGAGCAGTACTTC. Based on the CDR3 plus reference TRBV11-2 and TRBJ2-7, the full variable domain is EAGVAQSPRYKIIEKRQSVAFWCNPISGHATLYWYQQILGQGPKLLIQFQNNGVVDDSQLPKDRFSAERLKGVDSTLKIQPAKLEDSAVYLCASSLGASYEQYFGPGTRLTVT.